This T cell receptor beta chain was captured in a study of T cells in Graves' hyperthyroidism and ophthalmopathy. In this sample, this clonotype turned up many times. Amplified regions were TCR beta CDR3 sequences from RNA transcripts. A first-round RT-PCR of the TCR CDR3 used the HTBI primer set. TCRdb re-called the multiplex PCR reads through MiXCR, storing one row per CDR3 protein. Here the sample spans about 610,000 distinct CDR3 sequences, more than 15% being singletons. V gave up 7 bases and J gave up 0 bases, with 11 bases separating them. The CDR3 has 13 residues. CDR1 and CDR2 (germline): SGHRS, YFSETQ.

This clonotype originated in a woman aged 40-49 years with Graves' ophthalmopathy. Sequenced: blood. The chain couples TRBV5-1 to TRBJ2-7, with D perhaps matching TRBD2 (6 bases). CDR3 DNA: TGCGCCAGCGGGACTGCGAGCTCCTACGAGCAGTACTTC. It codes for CASGTASSYEQYF. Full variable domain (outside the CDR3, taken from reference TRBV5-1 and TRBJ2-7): KAGVTQTPRYLIKTRGQQVTLSCSPISGHRSVSWYQQTPGQGLQFLFEYFSETQRNKGNFPGRFSGRQFSNSRSEMNVSTLELGDSALYLCASGTASSYEQYFGPGTRLTVT.